Shown below are 21 T cell receptor beta chains from a single sample sequenced in a study of blood T cell repertoires in COVID-19. Clones were sequenced by immunoSEQ multiplex PCR, and TCRdb holds only the in-frame ones, with some missing. The repertoire holds some 170,000 clones, with 70% to 85% as singletons. Sequenced sample: PBMCs or T cells enriched from blood (not recorded which). The receptors here all came from a middle-aged man who had recovered from COVID-19.

This sequence joins TRBV3-1 (or the pseudogene TRBV3-2) and TRBJ2-4; D possibly corresponds to TRBD1 (6 bases). The CDR3 is 13 residues long. CDR1 LGHDT and CDR2 YNNKEL come from the germline V gene (reference sequence). The V end was cut by 9 bases, the J end by 5 bases, with 14 bases between. CDR3 sequence reads: CASSTGLQNIQYF. In DNA, the CDR3 is TGTGCCAGTTCGACAGGTCTGCAAAACATTCAGTACTTC.

This chain uses TRBV7-9 with TRBJ1-1; 7 nucleotides match TRBD1. The CDR3 covers 15 residues. CDR1 and CDR2 (germline): SEHNR, FQNEAQ (reference sequence). V shed 1 base, J shed 5 bases, and the junction held 7 bases outside the gene matches. The CDR3 DNA reads as TGTGCCAGCAGCTTAGGAGAGGTACAGGGGACTGAAGCTTTCTTT. It codes for CASSLGEVQGTEAFF.

This chain connects TRBV5-1 to TRBJ1-1, with D possibly TRBD1 on 6 matching bases. V was trimmed by 4 bases and J by 3 bases, leaving 13 bases between them. Germline V gene sequence: CDR1 SGHRS, CDR2 YFSETQ. This CDR3 is 14 amino acids long. CDR3 protein: CASSVGDIYTEAFF. The CDR3 coding sequence is TGCGCCAGCAGCGTGGGGGACATTTACACTGAAGCTTTCTTT.

The chain uses TRBV19 and TRBJ1-5, with D possibly matching TRBD1 (5 bases). The V and J ends lost 3 bases and 7 bases respectively, with 10 bases between them. The CDR3 runs 13 residues. In germline, CDR1 is LNHDA, CDR2 SQIVND (reference sequence). The CDR3 region has the DNA TGTGCCAGTAGTATCGGGGGATACCAGCCCCAGCATTTT. Protein sequence: CASSIGGYQPQHF. Drawing the rest from reference TRBV19 and TRBJ1-5, the complete variable domain is DGGITQSPKYLFRKEGQNVTLSCEQNLNHDAMYWYRQDPGQGLRLIYYSQIVNDFQKGDIAEGYSVSREKKESFPLTVTSAQKNPTAFYLCASSIGGYQPQHFGDGTRLSIL.

The chain carries TRBV18 and TRBJ2-1; 7 nucleotides line up with TRBD1. V shed 1 base, J shed 2 bases, and the junction held 5 bases outside the gene matches. CDR3 length: 16 residues. The germline V gene encodes CDR1 KGHSH and CDR2 LQKENI. The CDR3 here is CASSPRQGQTYNEQFF. DNA of the CDR3: TGTGCCAGCTCACCACGACAGGGACAGACCTACAATGAGCAGTTCTTC. The whole variable domain, filled in from reference TRBV18 and TRBJ2-1, reads NAGVMQNPRHLVRRRGQEARLRCSPMKGHSHVYWYRQLPEEGLKFMVYLQKENIIDESGMPKERFSAEFPKEGPSILRIQQVVRGDSAAYFCASSPRQGQTYNEQFFGPGTRLTVL.

This clone was found a few times. The rearrangement uses TRBV5-6 and TRBJ1-2; 8 positions agree with TRBD1. V lost 4 bases to trimming and J lost 7 bases; unmatched junction nucleotides: 9. There are 14 residues in the CDR3. In germline, CDR1 is SGHDT, CDR2 YYEEEE. The CDR3 DNA reads TGTGCCAGCAGCCCCGGACAGGGAAGTCGTGGCTACACCTTC. Its protein is CASSPGQGSRGYTF.

This clone appeared once. The rearrangement joins TRBV28 to TRBJ1-5; D is uncertain. Between the trimmed V and J ends, which lost 6 bases and 0 bases, there was a span of 15 bases. CDR1 and CDR2 from the germline V gene are MDHEN and SYDVKM. The CDR3 has 16 residues. Written as DNA, the CDR3 is TGTGCCAGCAGCCCGGAGGCGCTGTATAGCAATCAGCCCCAGCATTTT. This codes for CASSPEALYSNQPQHF.

The chain has TRBV18 and TRBJ1-4, with 9 nucleotides matching TRBD1. This CDR3 is built from 15 residues. V lost 2 bases and J lost 8; bases outside the gene matches: 6. Germline CDR1 reads KGHSH; CDR2 reads LQKENI. The CDR3 here is CASSPKQGAVEKLFF. CDR3 nucleotide sequence: TGTGCCAGCTCACCAAAACAGGGGGCAGTGGAAAAACTGTTTTTT.

This clone was detected only once. This probably arose from a read error, given a far larger clone one base away. The chain is built from TRBV7-2 and TRBJ1-2; TRBD1 is a possible D gene (6 bases). The CDR3 consists of 13 residues. The V and J ends lost 5 bases and 2 bases respectively, with 9 bases between them. The germline gives CDR1 SGHTA, CDR2 FQGNSA. This chain's CDR3 is CASSQDRNYGYTF. The CDR3 coding sequence is TGTGCCAGCAGCCAGGACAGAAACTATGGCTACACCTTC. Based on the CDR3 plus reference TRBV7-2 and TRBJ1-2, the full variable domain is GAGVSQSPSNKVTEKGKDVELRCDPISGHTALYWYRQSLGQGLEFLIYFQGNSAPDKSGLPSDRFSAERTGGSVSTLTIQRTQQEDSAVYLCASSQDRNYGYTFGSGTRLTVV.

The chain is built from TRBV5-1 and TRBJ1-5; D may be TRBD1 (5 bases). CDR3 length: 14 residues. Germline V lookup: CDR1 SGHRS, CDR2 YFSETQ. With 2 bases removed from V and 5 bases from J, the gap between germline ends came to 11 bases. The CDR3 here is CASSFQGRDQPQHF. Here the CDR3 DNA reads TGCGCCAGCAGCTTTCAGGGAAGGGATCAGCCCCAGCATTTT.

V gene TRBV19 combines with J gene TRBJ1-5, with a tentative D call TRBD1 (6 bases). V lost 4 bases to trimming and J lost 6 bases, with 16 bases between them. The CDR3 spans 15 residues. The germline V gene encodes CDR1 LNHDA and CDR2 SQIVND (reference sequence). The chain's CDR3 is CASSRRNRDGQPQHF. The CDR3 nucleotides are TGTGCCAGTAGTAGGAGGAACAGGGATGGTCAGCCCCAGCATTTT.

Worth noting for this clone: Other DNA variants within this sample encode the same CDR3. The chain combines TRBV10-3 with TRBJ2-7; the D is unclear. CDR3 size: 12 residues. The V gene's germline CDR1 is ENHRY and CDR2 SYGVKD. Trimming took 3 bases from V and 3 from J, leaving 6 bases between them. The CDR3 sequence is CAISDSGYEQYF. DNA for the CDR3: TGTGCCATCAGTGATTCAGGCTACGAGCAGTACTTC.

This clone was seen only a few times. This chain connects TRBV19 to TRBJ1-4; TRBD1 is a possible D gene (5 bases). The CDR3 is 14 residues long. Trimming took off 3 bases at V and 4 bases at J, with 9 bases between the two ends. Germline CDR1 and CDR2: LNHDA and SQIVND (reference sequence). The chain's CDR3 is CASSIDSRNEKLFF. The CDR3 nucleotides are TGTGCCAGTAGTATCGACAGTCGTAATGAAAAACTGTTTTTT.

V usage is TRBV3-1 (or the pseudogene TRBV3-2) and J usage is TRBJ1-5, with D unresolved. CDR1 and CDR2 from the germline V gene are LGHDT and YNNKEL (reference sequence). CDR3 length equals 13 residues. V was clipped by 4 bases and J by 2 bases, with 6 bases between them. The CDR3: CASSRGGNQPQHF. The CDR3 DNA is TGTGCCAGCAGCCGCGGAGGCAATCAGCCCCAGCATTTT.

The CDR3 spells CASSLSDRGATEAFF. DNA of the CDR3: TGTGCCAGCAGCTTAAGTGACAGGGGGGCCACTGAAGCTTTCTTT. The V and J genes are TRBV7-9 and TRBJ1-1; 9 nucleotides match TRBD1. In germline, CDR1 is SEHNR, CDR2 FQNEAQ (reference sequence). The CDR3 sequence is 15 residues long. Trimming at V came to 2 bases and at J to 4 bases, leaving 5 bases not matched to a gene.

This clone is a singleton in its sample. The gene calls are TRBV28 and TRBJ1-2; 7 bases align to TRBD1. The germline gives CDR1 MDHEN, CDR2 SYDVKM. This CDR3 has 13 amino acids. V shed 10 bases, J shed 1 base, and the junction held 6 bases outside the gene matches. The CDR3 DNA sequence: TGTGCCACCAGGGGGGACAATAACTATGGCTACACCTTC. Amino acid sequence: CATRGDNNYGYTF.

This chain uses TRBV30 with TRBJ1-5, with D unresolved. The CDR3 totals 14 residues. Between the trimmed V and J ends, which lost 5 bases and 2 bases, there was a span of 13 bases. Germline loops: CDR1 GTSNPN, CDR2 SVGIG (reference sequence). This CDR3 reads CAWARDTRNQPQHF. The CDR3 coding sequence is TGTGCCTGGGCGCGCGACACCCGCAATCAGCCCCAGCATTTT.

The chain couples TRBV5-1 to TRBJ2-6; tentative D call: TRBD2 (5 bases). The germline V and J ends were trimmed by 4 bases and 0 bases, with 8 bases remaining between them. This CDR3 is built from 15 residues. Germline assignment: CDR1 SGHRS and CDR2 YFSETQ. The DNA for the CDR3 is TGCGCCAGCAGCGCCGGGAACTCTGGGGCCAACGTCCTGACTTTC. This gives the protein CASSAGNSGANVLTF.

This clone was detected only once. The gene calls are TRBV5-5 and TRBJ1-5; a weak D match, TRBD1 (6 bases). This CDR3 comprises 15 residues. Germline V gene sequence: CDR1 SGHKS, CDR2 YYEKEE (reference sequence). V was shortened by 5 bases and J by 3 bases, with 15 bases between the two germline ends. CDR3 nucleotide sequence: TGTGCCAGCAGAAGGACAGACGGGGTCAATCAGCCCCAGCATTTT. Its translation: CASRRTDGVNQPQHF. The complete variable domain, with remaining parts taken from reference TRBV5-5 and TRBJ1-5, reads DAGVTQSPTHLIKTRGQQVTLRCSPISGHKSVSWYQQVLGQGPQFIFQYYEKEERGRGNFPDRFSARQFPNYSSELNVNALLLGDSALYLCASRRTDGVNQPQHFGDGTRLSIL.

V is TRBV5-8 and J is TRBJ2-5; 11 nucleotides match TRBD2. The germline CDR1 and CDR2 sequences are SGHTS and YDEGEE. This CDR3 has 15 amino acids. Trimming took 4 bases from V and 2 from J; bases not matched to a gene: 4. The DNA of the CDR3 is TGTGCCAGCAGCCCACTAGCGGGGGTACAAGAGACCCAGTACTTC. This encodes CASSPLAGVQETQYF.

This clone was counted between two and nine times. The gene calls are TRBV6-1 and TRBJ1-4; D call uncertain. Trimming took 3 bases from V and 11 from J, leaving 10 bases between them. Germline CDR1 is MNHNS and CDR2 is SASEGT. The CDR3 spans 12 residues. CDR3 in DNA: TGTGCCAGCAGTGATTGGAGGGAGAAACTGTTTTTT. Its translation: CASSDWREKLFF.